The 14 T cell receptor beta chains below come from one sample, sequenced in a study of blood T cell repertoires in COVID-19. Sequenced by immunoSEQ multiplex PCR; TCRdb stores in-frame clones only, minus some. In the table there are a few hundred thousand clones, about 87% of which are singletons. Source material: peripheral blood. Source of these receptors: a woman aged 45-65 years with COVID-19, enrolled during active disease.

This rearrangement joins TRBV11-2 to TRBJ1-1, with D perhaps matching TRBD1 (5 bases). The CDR3 covers 15 residues. Germline CDR1 and CDR2: SGHAT and FQNNGV. Trimming removed 5 bases at V and 1 base at J, with 14 bases between. CDR3 sequence (DNA): TGTGCCAGCAGCGTCGCGTTCGGGGGGAACACTGAAGCTTTCTTT. Encoded protein: CASSVAFGGNTEAFF.

Points on this clone: Other DNA sequences in the same sample also yield this CDR3. This chain connects TRBV6-1 to TRBJ1-4; the D gene is possibly TRBD1 (5 bases). This CDR3 has 13 residues. From germline, CDR1 is MNHNS and CDR2 SASEGT. The V end lost 3 bases, the J end lost 7 bases, and 9 bases lay between the germline ends. The CDR3 reads CASSEGGGEKLFF. As DNA, the CDR3 is TGTGCCAGCAGTGAGGGGGGGGGTGAAAAACTGTTTTTT.

The table lists this clone with a count of one. The chain is built from TRBV5-1 and TRBJ1-1, with 9 bases that match TRBD1. CDR1 and CDR2 (germline): SGHRS, YFSETQ. This CDR3 region has 15 residues. After removal of 4 bases from V and 8 bases from J, the junction contained 12 bases not matched to a gene. The CDR3 DNA follows: TGCGCCAGCAGCGACCCGGACAGGGGTAGGCGGGAAGCTTTCTTT. It codes for CASSDPDRGRREAFF.

The chain has TRBV9 and TRBJ1-3; D possibly corresponds to TRBD1 (6 bases). This CDR3 region has 15 residues. From germline, CDR1 is SGDLS and CDR2 YYNGEE. The V and J ends lost 1 base and 0 bases respectively, with 8 bases between them. DNA for the CDR3: TGTGCCAGCAGCGTAATGGGGGCCTCTGGAAACACCATATATTTT. Encoded protein: CASSVMGASGNTIYF.

The chain combines TRBV4-1 with TRBJ2-6, with TRBD1 identical over 9 bases. CDR3 length equals 18 residues. V lost 2 bases and J lost 2; bases outside the gene matches: 7. Germline loops: CDR1 MGHRA, CDR2 YSYEKL. The CDR3 DNA reads as TGCGCCAGCAGCCAACCGGGACAGGGAATGCCTGGGGCCAACGTCCTGACTTTC. Translating gives CASSQPGQGMPGANVLTF.

The sample holds a few counts of this clone. V usage is TRBV6-1 and J usage is TRBJ1-5; tentatively, D is TRBD1 (5 bases). Per germline, CDR1 MNHNS and CDR2 SASEGT. V was trimmed by 2 bases and J by 0 bases, leaving 8 bases between them. This CDR3 comprises 15 residues. The CDR3 loop reads CASSELRASNQPQHF. The CDR3, as DNA: TGTGCCAGCAGTGAACTCAGGGCTAGCAATCAGCCCCAGCATTTT.

J is TRBJ1-4 and V is TRBV11-2, with TRBD1 identical over 7 bases. CDR3 length equals 15 residues. J was trimmed by 5 bases and V by 2 bases; bases with no gene match: 5. Germline lookup yields CDR1 SGHAT and CDR2 FQNNGV. The CDR3, as DNA: TGTGCCAGCAGCTTATGGGGACAGAAGAATGAAAAACTGTTTTTT. It translates to CASSLWGQKNEKLFF.

This rearrangement joins TRBV7-2 to TRBJ2-3; D uncertain. The CDR3 has 15 residues. The V gene lost 5 bases and the J gene lost 0 bases, with 12 bases spanning the gap. Looked up from germline, CDR1 is SGHTA and CDR2 is FQGNSA. The CDR3 protein is CASSLRRSSTDTQYF. The CDR3 DNA sequence: TGTGCCAGCAGCCTCCGACGTAGCAGCACAGATACGCAGTATTTT.

V usage is TRBV10-3 and J usage is TRBJ1-4, with TRBD1 as a possible D gene (5 bases). This CDR3 has 15 amino acids. Germline lookup yields CDR1 ENHRY and CDR2 SYGVKD. V was clipped by 6 bases and J by 1 base, with 12 bases between them. CDR3 DNA: TGTGCCATCAGCCGACCCAGGGAAACTAATGAAAAACTGTTTTTT. Translation gives CAISRPRETNEKLFF.

The chain carries TRBV9 and TRBJ2-1; TRBD2 aligns across 10 bases. CDR1 is SGDLS and CDR2 is YYNGEE in the germline V gene. This CDR3 is 16 amino acids long. With 1 base clipped from V and 9 bases from J, the junction kept 10 bases outside the gene matches. The CDR3 nucleotides read TGTGCCAGCAGCGTACTAGCGGGGGCCACGTCGGGTGAGCAGTTCTTC. Translated, it gives CASSVLAGATSGEQFF.

V is TRBV3-1 (or the pseudogene TRBV3-2) and J is TRBJ1-2; 7 positions agree with TRBD1. The CDR3 totals 13 residues. CDR1 is LGHDT, CDR2 YNNKEL, per germline (reference sequence). V shed 4 bases, J shed 4 bases, and the junction held 3 bases outside the gene matches. CDR3 nucleotides: TGTGCCAGCAGCCCGGGGACAGTCTATGGCTACACCTTC. Translation: CASSPGTVYGYTF.

This clone was seen only a few times. This sequence joins TRBV10-3 and TRBJ1-2, with D maybe TRBD1 (5 bases). Germline-derived CDR1 and CDR2 are ENHRY and SYGVKD. Trimming removed 10 bases at V and 2 bases at J, with 14 bases between. CDR3 length: 13 residues. The CDR3 region is CATGGGGNYGYTF. CDR3 nucleotides: TGTGCCACCGGGGGAGGAGGGAACTATGGCTACACCTTC.

This clone was recorded only once. The chain combines TRBV5-1 with TRBJ2-2; the D gene is possibly TRBD1 (6 bases). The CDR3 loop spans 14 amino acids. The V gene lost 5 bases and the J gene lost 0 bases, with 8 bases spanning the gap. CDR1 is SGHRS and CDR2 is YFSETQ in the germline V gene. CDR3 residues: CASRDRTNTGELFF. The CDR3 nucleotides read TGCGCCAGCAGGGACAGAACGAACACCGGGGAGCTGTTTTTT. Supplemented by reference TRBV5-1 and TRBJ2-2, the full variable domain reads KAGVTQTPRYLIKTRGQQVTLSCSPISGHRSVSWYQQTPGQGLQFLFEYFSETQRNKGNFPGRFSGRQFSNSRSEMNVSTLELGDSALYLCASRDRTNTGELFFGEGSRLTVL.

The gene calls are TRBV5-1 and TRBJ1-1; possible D gene TRBD1, 5 bases. V shed 0 bases and J shed 7 bases, with 7 bases lying between them. Germline assignment: CDR1 SGHRS and CDR2 YFSETQ. The CDR3 has 12 amino acids. This CDR3 reads CASSLEGNEAFF. The CDR3 region has the DNA TGCGCCAGCAGCTTGGAGGGGAATGAAGCTTTCTTT.